This T cell receptor beta chain is drawn from a study of shared clonotypes between healthy human individuals. Points from the study as a whole: Only blood was sampled, and tissue TCR repertoires likely differ from blood ones.

Details on this clone: Its antigen is as yet unknown.

Within Nashville, Tennessee resided all donors, each a Caucasian adult. CD45RA-negative memory and CD45RA+ naive subsets were split from the CD4+ cells. Trimming removed 10 bases at V and 6 bases at J, with 18 bases between. CDR1 SGHAT and CDR2 FQNNGV come from the germline V gene. The CDR3 spans 13 residues. Sorted-subset replicate PCR reactions were performed with 200 ng DNA, corresponding to roughly 30,000 T cell genomes. Clones were read by immunoSEQ multiplex PCR, and TCRdb kept only the in-frame ones, dropping some. The profile covers roughly 500,000 clones, with 90% to 96% appearing a single time and approximately 0.06% taken by the ten largest.

V usage is TRBV11-2 and J usage is TRBJ1-2, with D tentatively TRBD1 (6 bases). The TCR comes from a woman aged 25-40 years in good health. Source material: naive CD4+ T cells sorted from blood. The subset was: CD45RA+ positively selected. The CDR3 coding sequence is TGTGCCACCCGACATCCCACAGGGAATGGCTACACCTTC. Translation: CATRHPTGNGYTF.